This TCR beta chain was captured in a study of T cell responses to AZD1222 COVID-19 vaccine. Germline CDR1 is MDHEN and CDR2 is SYDVKM. The length of the CDR3 is 12 residues. The ends were cut back, 6 bases at V and 6 bases at J, with 11 bases in the middle. Worth noting for this clone: Its antigen remains unknown.

General observations from the study: Only 5 or 6 people who got AZD1222 tested seropositive at baseline. The donor group comprised mostly white British people and more females; the analysis possibly underestimated clonal diversity. A rise in Spike-specific TCR breadth and depth followed two AZD1222 doses. Among vaccine-associated CD4 TCRs, coverage spanned spike, with dominance at 160-218 and 743-854.

The repertoire was sequenced with immunoSEQ multiplex PCR; TCRdb's copy has only in-frame clones and lacks some. The table includes 110,000 to 150,000 clones, 93% detected once. The source of this sequence is an adult in good health. This chain links TRBV28 with TRBJ1-2; D unclear. The sample was peripheral blood, taken on day 0 of AZD1222 vaccination. CDR3 coding DNA: TGTGCCAGCAGCCCCCCGGGGAATGGCTACACCTTC. Protein: CASSPPGNGYTF.